This T cell receptor beta chain was found in a study of shared clonotypes between healthy human individuals. This clone was seen more than once but under ten times. Clones were sequenced by immunoSEQ multiplex PCR, and TCRdb holds only the in-frame ones, with some missing. The sample includes about 670,000 clones, 60% to 80% seen only once; the top ten take under 2%. CDR3 size: 15 residues. Germline V gives CDR1 MGHRA, CDR2 YSYEKL. The V gene end was trimmed by 4 bases and the J gene end by 5 bases; junction bases not matched to a gene: 5. The specimen was memory CD4+ T cells sorted from blood. Subset given: CD45RA-negative fraction. The chain recombines TRBV4-1 with TRBJ1-5, with TRBD1 matching over 10 bases. This sequence originates from a woman aged 30 to 39 in good health. CDR3 sequence (DNA): TGCGCCAGCAGCCTGACCGGACAGGGGGATCAGCCCCAGCATTTT. Its protein is CASSLTGQGDQPQHF.